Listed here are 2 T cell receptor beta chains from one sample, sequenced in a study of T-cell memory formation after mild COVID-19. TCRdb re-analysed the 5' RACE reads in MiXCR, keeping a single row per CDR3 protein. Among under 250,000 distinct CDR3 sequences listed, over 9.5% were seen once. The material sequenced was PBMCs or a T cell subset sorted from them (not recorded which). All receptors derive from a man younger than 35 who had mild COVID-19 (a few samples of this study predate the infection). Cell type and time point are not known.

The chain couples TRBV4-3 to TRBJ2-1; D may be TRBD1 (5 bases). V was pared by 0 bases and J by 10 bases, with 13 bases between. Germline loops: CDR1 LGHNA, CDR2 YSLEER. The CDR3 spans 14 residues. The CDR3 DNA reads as TGCGCCAGCAGCCAAGAGAGCAGGGCCTGGGAGCAGTTCTTC. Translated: CASSQESRAWEQFF.

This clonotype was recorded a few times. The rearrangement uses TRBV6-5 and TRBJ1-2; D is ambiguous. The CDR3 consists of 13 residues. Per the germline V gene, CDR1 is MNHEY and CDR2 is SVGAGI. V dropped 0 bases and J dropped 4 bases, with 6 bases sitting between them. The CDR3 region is CASSYSKSYGYTF. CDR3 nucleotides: TGTGCCAGCAGTTACTCGAAGTCCTATGGCTACACCTTC.